This TCR beta chain was captured by sequencing in a study of blood T cells in healthy people across ages. The CDR3 contains 12 residues. Trimming cost V 8 bases and J 0 bases, with 8 bases left between them. This clonotype was seen ten or more times. Its specificity is unknown. At least 6 million PBMCs were isolated per sample. Sample-barcoded 5' priming and a J-beta primer mix drove a second PCR of roughly 6 to 12 cycles. Each CDR3 protein is one row after TCRdb ran MiXCR on the 5' RACE reads. The table has some 780,000 distinct CDR3 sequences, around three fifths seen once. Notes on the study in general: In long-lived donors, naive CD4+ cell counts and diversity exceeded those of aged donors.

The sample taken for sequencing was blood. This sequence originates from a man between 35 and 55 years old in good health. The genes are TRBV12-3 or TRBV12-4 and TRBJ2-7; no clear D gene. CDR3: CASAVFSYEQYF. CDR3 DNA: TGTGCCAGCGCAGTATTCTCCTACGAGCAGTACTTC.